Listed below are T cell receptor beta chains from one sample, sequenced in a study of blood T cell repertoires in COVID-19. Measured with immunoSEQ multiplex PCR; TCRdb has only the in-frame clones, and not every one. The table records around 95,000 clones, more than 75% of them present only once. Sequencing was carried out using peripheral blood. The receptor source for this set is a human donor in a cohort sampled during active COVID-19. The CDR3 runs from the conserved cysteine through the conserved F or W. The D gene is left open where the match is weak. Only part of the rows carry a size: once, few, many, or a class if the clone is expanded.

cdr3_length | j_call | clone_size | d_call | v_call | cdr3_nt | cdr3_aa
16 | TRBJ2-1 | - | TRBD2 | TRBV5-1 | TGCGCCAGCAGCTTGGCCGAACTAGCGGGGTTTCATGAGCAGTTCTTC | CASSLAELAGFHEQFF
12 | TRBJ1-1 | - | - | TRBV12-3/TRBV12-4 | TGTGCCAGTGGCGGCGGATGGACTGAAGCTTTCTTT | CASGGGWTEAFF
14 | TRBJ1-1 | - | - | TRBV18 | TGTGCCAGCTCACCACTAGATCAGGAGGTTGAAGCTTTCTTT | CASSPLDQEVEAFF
14 | TRBJ2-7 | - | - | TRBV5-1 | TGCGCCAGCAGTGTACAACCATCCTCCTACGAGCAGTACTTC | CASSVQPSSYEQYF
14 | TRBJ2-3 | - | TRBD2 | TRBV7-2 | TGTGCCAGCAACCTAGCGGGAGGTCGAGATACGCAGTATTTT | CASNLAGGRDTQYF
15 | TRBJ2-1 | once | TRBD2 | TRBV3-1/TRBV3-2 | TGTGCCAGCAGCCAACAGGCGGGAGGGTACAATGAGCAGTTCTTC | CASSQQAGGYNEQFF
15 | TRBJ1-1 | - | TRBD1 | TRBV11-2 | TGTGCCAGCAGCCTCTACAGGGGGAGCGTTGTTGAAGCTTTCTTT | CASSLYRGSVVEAFF
14 | TRBJ1-2 | - | - | TRBV6-2/TRBV6-3 | TGTGCCAGCAGCCGCAGGGGCGATCTATGGGGCTACACCTTC | CASSRRGDLWGYTF
12 | TRBJ1-1 | - | - | TRBV27 | TGTGCCAGCAGTTTACGAGGGACTGAAGCTTTCTTT | CASSLRGTEAFF
18 | TRBJ1-5 | - | TRBD1 | TRBV5-5 | TGTGCCAGCAGCCCTCTTCCGGGCGGAGGGGGCAGCAATCAGCCCCAGCATTTT | CASSPLPGGGGSNQPQHF
17 | TRBJ2-1 | - | TRBD2 | TRBV11-2 | TGTGCCAGCAGCTCCCCCCGACTAGCGGGAGTTTCCAATGAGCAGTTCTTC | CASSSPRLAGVSNEQFF